Below, 9 T cell receptor beta chains from the same sample are listed, as sequenced in a study of CD8+ T cells in alopecia areata. Treatment noted: oral pan-JAK inhibitor, 5-10 mg twice daily. Isolated RNA was reverse transcribed into cDNA used as the sequencing template. Generated by immunoSEQ multiplex PCR, the TCRdb table keeps only in-frame clones and is missing some. The profile covers 170,000 or so clones, with 40% to 65% appearing a single time and under 14% taken by the ten largest. The material sequenced was CD8+ T cells sorted from blood, taken at week 24, from a patient treated with tofacitinib. Every receptor here comes from a human donor with alopecia areata.

This chain connects TRBV4-3 to TRBJ2-2; 8 positions agree with TRBD1. This CDR3 spans 16 amino acids. V was clipped by 4 bases and J by 3 bases; unmatched bases: 7. The germline CDR1 and CDR2 sequences are LGHNA and YSLEER. CDR3 in DNA: TGCGCCAGCAGCCGCCTGACAGGGGCGGACACCGGGGAGCTGTTTTTT. Protein: CASSRLTGADTGELFF.

J is TRBJ1-5 and V is TRBV29-1, with no clear D. The CDR3 runs 12 residues. Deletions cut 4 bases from V and 1 base from J, with 5 bases between. The germline gives CDR1 SQVTM, CDR2 ANQGSEA. The CDR3 DNA is TGCAGCGTTGTAGACAGCAATCAGCCCCAGCATTTT. Translation gives CSVVDSNQPQHF.

This clone was seen only a few times. The chain is built from TRBV29-1 and TRBJ2-1, with D perhaps matching TRBD2 (6 bases). CDR3 size: 15 residues. V was clipped by 4 bases and J by 3 bases, with 16 bases between them. The germline gives CDR1 SQVTM, CDR2 ANQGSEA. The CDR3 region is CSVVRASEFYNEQFF. The CDR3 nucleotides are TGCAGCGTTGTAAGGGCTAGCGAATTCTACAATGAGCAGTTCTTC.

This clone was seen more than once but under ten times. The CDR3 sequence is CASSLGAYNTEAFF. CDR3 nucleotide sequence: TGTGCCAGCAGTTTAGGTGCCTATAACACTGAAGCTTTCTTT. This chain connects TRBV27 to TRBJ1-1; D uncertain. V was shortened by 2 bases and J by 2 bases, with 9 bases between the two germline ends. Germline CDR1 and CDR2: MNHEY and SMNVEV (reference sequence). The CDR3 has 14 amino acids.

J is TRBJ1-1 and V is TRBV2, with D perhaps matching TRBD1 (5 bases). Looked up from germline, CDR1 is SNHLY and CDR2 is FYNNEI. V was trimmed by 5 bases and J by 6 bases, leaving 10 bases between them. This CDR3 has 12 amino acids. As DNA, the CDR3 is TGTGCCAGCAGTTCCAGACAGCCTGAAGCTTTCTTT. Translated, it gives CASSSRQPEAFF.

This chain connects TRBV13 to TRBJ2-7, with D possibly TRBD1 on 5 matching bases. Germline V gene data show CDR1 as PRHDT and CDR2 as FYEKMQ (reference sequence). The CDR3 length is 13 residues. V was clipped by 5 bases and J by 2 bases, with 10 bases between them. The CDR3 coding sequence is TGTGCCAGCAGCGATCAGGGTCCCTACGAGCAGTACTTC. Residues: CASSDQGPYEQYF. The full variable domain, in which reference TRBV13 and TRBJ2-7 provide the parts outside the CDR3, is AAGVIQSPRHLIKEKRETATLKCYPIPRHDTVYWYQQGPGQDPQFLISFYEKMQSDKGSIPDRFSAQQFSDYHSELNMSSLELGDSALYFCASSDQGPYEQYFGPGTRLTVT.

The rearrangement joins TRBV30 to TRBJ2-1, with D maybe TRBD1 (5 bases). Germline loops: CDR1 GTSNPN, CDR2 SVGIG (reference sequence). V lost 4 bases and J 5 bases, leaving 6 bases between the germline ends. There are 11 residues in the CDR3. The CDR3 loop reads CAWIRDNEQFF. CDR3 coding DNA: TGTGCCTGGATCAGGGACAATGAGCAGTTCTTC.

V and J are TRBV9 and TRBJ1-1; D call uncertain. V lost 3 bases and J 7 bases, leaving 16 bases between the germline ends. This CDR3 comprises 14 residues. CDR1 and CDR2 (germline): SGDLS, YYNGEE. The CDR3 loop is CASSGQRARGEAFF. In DNA, the CDR3 is TGTGCCAGCAGCGGCCAGAGGGCCCGAGGTGAAGCTTTCTTT.

This chain uses TRBV30 with TRBJ1-6; D uncertain. The V gene lost 8 bases and the J gene lost 9 bases, with 23 bases spanning the gap. The CDR3 extends over 15 amino acids. The germline V gene has CDR1 GTSNPN and CDR2 SVGIG (reference sequence). In nucleotides, the CDR3 is TGTGCCGGATCAAACACCGGTTTGGAGGGTTCACCCCTCCACTTT. Its protein is CAGSNTGLEGSPLHF.